This TCR beta chain appears in the sequencing data of a study of cytomegalovirus exposure and HLA in healthy donors. Study overall: From 170 million or so T cells, an earlier analysis saw under 140 million unique TCR beta sequences. Findings and caveats of the study: TCR beta sequences reportedly predicted most subjects' HLA-A and HLA-B alleles accurately. Several top significant clusters appeared, in a later analysis, to be linked to common viral pathogens.

PCR primers comprised 60 Vbeta and 13 Jbeta primers. Data came from immunoSEQ multiplex PCR; TCRdb stores just in-frame clones and leaves some out. This table holds around 180,000 clones, just under 80% found once. The V gene's germline CDR1 is SGHRS and CDR2 YFSETQ. The CDR3 is 15 amino acids. The germline V and J ends were trimmed by 1 base and 5 bases, with 12 bases remaining between them. For this clone: Antigen specificity is unknown.

The specimen was PBMCs. The clonotype was recovered from a woman in her thirties in good health and CMV-seropositive. The chain has TRBV5-1 and TRBJ2-2; a possible D gene is TRBD2 (7 bases). The CDR3 region has the DNA TGCGCCAGCAGCTTGAGGGGGGGGACGACCGGGGAGCTGTTTTTT. Its protein is CASSLRGGTTGELFF.